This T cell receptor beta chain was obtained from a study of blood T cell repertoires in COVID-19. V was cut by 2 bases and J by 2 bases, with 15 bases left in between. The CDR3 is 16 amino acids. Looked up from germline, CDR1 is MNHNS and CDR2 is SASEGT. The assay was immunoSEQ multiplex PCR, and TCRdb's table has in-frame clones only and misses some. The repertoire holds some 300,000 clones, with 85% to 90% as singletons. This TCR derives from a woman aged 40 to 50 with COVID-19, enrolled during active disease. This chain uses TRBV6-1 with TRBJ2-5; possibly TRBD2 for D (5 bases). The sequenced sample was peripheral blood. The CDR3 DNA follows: TGTGCCAGCAGTGAACGACTAAGGACCTCGCAAGAGACCCAGTACTTC. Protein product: CASSERLRTSQETQYF.